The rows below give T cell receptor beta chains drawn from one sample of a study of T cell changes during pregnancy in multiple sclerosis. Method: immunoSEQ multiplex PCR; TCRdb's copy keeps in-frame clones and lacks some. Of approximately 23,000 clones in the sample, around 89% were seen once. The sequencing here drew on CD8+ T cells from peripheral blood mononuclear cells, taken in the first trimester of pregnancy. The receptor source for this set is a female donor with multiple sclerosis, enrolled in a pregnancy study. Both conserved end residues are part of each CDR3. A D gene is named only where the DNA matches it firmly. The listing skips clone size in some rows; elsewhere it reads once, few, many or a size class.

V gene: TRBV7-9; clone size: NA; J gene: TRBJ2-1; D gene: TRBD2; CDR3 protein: CASSLVGLSHEQFF; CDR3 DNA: TGTGCCAGCAGCTTAGTGGGACTATCCCATGAGCAGTTCTTC
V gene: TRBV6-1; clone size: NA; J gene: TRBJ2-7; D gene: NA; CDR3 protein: CASSELTGASYEQYF; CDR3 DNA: TGTGCCAGCAGTGAACTAACAGGTGCCTCCTACGAGCAGTACTTC
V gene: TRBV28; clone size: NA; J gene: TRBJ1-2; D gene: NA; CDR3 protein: CASSLPRTAYGYTF; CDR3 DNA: TGTGCCAGCAGTTTACCCCGGACAGCCTATGGCTACACCTTC
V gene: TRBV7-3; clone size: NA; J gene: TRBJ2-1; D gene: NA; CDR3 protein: CASSLGGATEQFF; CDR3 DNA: TGTGCCAGCAGCTTAGGGGGGGCGACTGAGCAGTTCTTC
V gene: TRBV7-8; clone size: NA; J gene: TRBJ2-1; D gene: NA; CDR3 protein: CASSWGGRGLNEQFF; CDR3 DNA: TGTGCCAGCAGTTGGGGGGGCAGGGGGCTAAATGAGCAGTTCTTC
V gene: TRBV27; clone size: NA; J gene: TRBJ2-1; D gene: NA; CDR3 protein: CASSLTADNEQFF; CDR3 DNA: TGTGCCAGCAGTTTGACAGCTGACAATGAGCAGTTCTTC
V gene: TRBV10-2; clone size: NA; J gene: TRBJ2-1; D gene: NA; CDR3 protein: CASVEESYNEQFF; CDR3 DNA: TGCGCCAGTGTTGAGGAGAGCTACAATGAGCAGTTCTTC
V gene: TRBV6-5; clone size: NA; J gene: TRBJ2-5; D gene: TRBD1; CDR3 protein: CASSTQGAWETQYF; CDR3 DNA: TGTGCCAGCAGCACTCAGGGGGCGTGGGAGACCCAGTACTTC
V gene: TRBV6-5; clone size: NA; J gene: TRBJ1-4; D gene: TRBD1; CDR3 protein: CASSTLDRGNEKLFF; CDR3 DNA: TGTGCCAGCAGTACCCTGGACAGGGGAAATGAAAAACTGTTTTTT
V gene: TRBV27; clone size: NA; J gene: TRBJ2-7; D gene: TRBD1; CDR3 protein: CASSPDRETRYEQYF; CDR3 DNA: TGTGCCAGCAGCCCCGACAGGGAGACTCGCTACGAGCAGTACTTC
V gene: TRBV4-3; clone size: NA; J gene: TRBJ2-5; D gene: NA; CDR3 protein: CASSQDTGLQETQYF; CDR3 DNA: TGCGCCAGCAGCCAAGATACGGGACTTCAAGAGACCCAGTACTTC
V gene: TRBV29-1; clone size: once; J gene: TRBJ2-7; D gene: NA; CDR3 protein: CSVEEAGASSYEQYF; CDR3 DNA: TGCAGCGTTGAAGAAGCAGGGGCCAGCTCCTACGAGCAGTACTTC
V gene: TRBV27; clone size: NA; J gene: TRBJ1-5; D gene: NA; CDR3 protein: CASSPDSYNQPQHF; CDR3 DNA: TGTGCCAGCAGTCCCGACTCCTACAATCAGCCCCAGCATTTT
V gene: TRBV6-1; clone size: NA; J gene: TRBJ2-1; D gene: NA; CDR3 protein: CASSSPLAGWSEQFF; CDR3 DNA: TGTGCCAGCAGTTCCCCCCTAGCAGGTTGGAGTGAGCAGTTCTTC
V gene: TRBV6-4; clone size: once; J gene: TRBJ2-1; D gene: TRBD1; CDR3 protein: CASSDGTGGNEQFF; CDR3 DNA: TGTGCCAGCAGTGACGGGACAGGGGGCAATGAGCAGTTCTTC
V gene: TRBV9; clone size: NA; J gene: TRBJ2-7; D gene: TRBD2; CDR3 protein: CASSVATSGRDEQYF; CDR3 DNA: TGTGCCAGCAGCGTAGCTACTAGCGGCAGGGACGAGCAGTACTTC
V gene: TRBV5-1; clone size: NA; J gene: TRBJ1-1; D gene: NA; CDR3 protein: CASSPDMGAEAFF; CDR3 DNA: TGCGCCAGCAGCCCTGACATGGGCGCTGAAGCTTTCTTT
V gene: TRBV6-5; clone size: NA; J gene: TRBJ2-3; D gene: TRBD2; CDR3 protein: CASGGLADTQYF; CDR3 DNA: TGTGCCAGCGGGGGACTAGCGGATACGCAGTATTTT
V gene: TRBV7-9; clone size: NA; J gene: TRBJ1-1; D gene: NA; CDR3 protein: CASSALNTEAFF; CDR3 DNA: TGTGCCAGCAGCGCGTTGAACACTGAAGCTTTCTTT
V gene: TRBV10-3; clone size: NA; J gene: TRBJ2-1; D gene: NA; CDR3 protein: CAISYRDGSYNEQFF; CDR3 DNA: TGTGCCATCAGCTACAGGGACGGCTCCTACAATGAGCAGTTCTTC
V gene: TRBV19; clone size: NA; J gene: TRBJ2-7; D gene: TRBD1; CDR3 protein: CASSIGQGAYEQYF; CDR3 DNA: TGTGCCAGTAGTATCGGTCAGGGGGCCTACGAGCAGTACTTC
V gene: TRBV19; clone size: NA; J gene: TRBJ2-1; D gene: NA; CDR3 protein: CASSNAPSSYNEQFF; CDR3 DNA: TGTGCCAGTAGCAACGCCCCGAGCTCCTACAATGAGCAGTTCTTC
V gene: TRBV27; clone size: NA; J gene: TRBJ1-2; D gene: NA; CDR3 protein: CASSGGEVQDGYTF; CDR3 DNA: TGTGCCAGCAGTGGGGGGGAGGTCCAGGATGGCTACACCTTC
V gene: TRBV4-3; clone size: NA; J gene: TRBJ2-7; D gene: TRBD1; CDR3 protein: CASSQEGGTGGYEQYF; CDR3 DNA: TGCGCCAGCAGCCAAGAAGGAGGGACAGGGGGCTACGAGCAGTACTTC